Following are 27 T cell receptor beta chains from one sample sequenced in a study of CD4+ T cells in melanoma. Measured with immunoSEQ multiplex PCR; TCRdb has only the in-frame clones, and not every one. The sample has 20,000 to 25,000 clones; approximately 78% are singletons. The origin of the receptors is a human donor with melanoma.

The chain couples TRBV2 to TRBJ2-5; no clear D. CDR3 size: 13 residues. Trimming shortened V by 5 bases and J by 5 bases, and 12 bases separated the two germline ends. Per the germline V gene, CDR1 is SNHLY and CDR2 is FYNNEI. The CDR3 nucleotides are TGTGCCAGCAGTCCGTTGACTCCGGAGACCCAGTACTTC. Translating it yields CASSPLTPETQYF.

The V call is TRBV5-1, the J call TRBJ2-3; D call uncertain. This CDR3 region has 16 residues. Between the trimmed V and J ends, which lost 1 base and 1 base, there was a span of 13 bases. Germline V lookup: CDR1 SGHRS, CDR2 YFSETQ. The CDR3 loop reads CASSLTPSAGTDTQYF. The CDR3 DNA sequence: TGCGCCAGCAGCTTGACGCCGTCGGCGGGCACAGATACGCAGTATTTT.

This chain connects TRBV4-1 to TRBJ2-7; D assignment may be TRBD1 or TRBD2 (5 bases each). The CDR3 has 14 amino acids. With 3 bases removed from V and 6 bases from J, the gap between germline ends came to 15 bases. CDR1 MGHRA and CDR2 YSYEKL come from the germline V gene. The CDR3 coding sequence is TGCGCCAGCAGCCATCCCCAGGGACCCCCCGAGCAGTACTTC. Residues: CASSHPQGPPEQYF.

The genes are TRBV18 and TRBJ2-7, with D possibly matching TRBD1 (5 bases). CDR3 length: 15 amino acids. The germline CDR1 and CDR2 sequences are KGHSH and LQKENI. Trimming removed 3 bases at V and 5 bases at J, with 17 bases between. For the CDR3, the DNA is TGTGCCAGCTCACCGGGGCCCATGGTAGTCCACGAGCAGTACTTC. Translation gives CASSPGPMVVHEQYF.

This clone came up a few times. V gene TRBV30 combines with J gene TRBJ1-3; D call uncertain. Looked up from germline, CDR1 is GTSNPN and CDR2 is SVGIG (reference sequence). The V end lost 0 bases, the J end lost 4 bases, and 4 bases lay between the germline ends. This CDR3 is 12 amino acids long. CDR3 region: CAWSVEGNTIYF. The CDR3, as DNA: TGTGCCTGGAGTGTGGAGGGAAACACCATATATTTT.

J is TRBJ2-3 and V is TRBV10-1; D gene uncertain. With 3 bases removed from V and 7 bases from J, the gap between germline ends came to 5 bases. The CDR3 sequence is 11 residues long. Germline CDR1 WNHNN, CDR2 SYGVQD (reference sequence). The CDR3 DNA reads as TGCGCCAGCAGTGAAGGCAATACGCAGTATTTT. This sequence encodes CASSEGNTQYF.

CDR3 residues: CASSLEGGPDTQYF. The DNA of the CDR3 is TGCGCCAGCAGCTTGGAGGGGGGACCAGATACGCAGTATTTT. The chain carries TRBV5-1 and TRBJ2-3; D tentatively reads TRBD1 or TRBD2 (6 bases each). CDR1 and CDR2 (germline): SGHRS, YFSETQ. Trimming took off 0 bases at V and 4 bases at J, with 9 bases between the two ends. This CDR3 contains 14 residues.

The CDR3 DNA reads as TGTGCCAGCAGCCAATCTCGGCTCAGGGGAAGGGACACCATATATTTT. Amino acid sequence: CASSQSRLRGRDTIYF. This sequence joins TRBV14 and TRBJ1-3; TRBD1 is a possible D gene (6 bases). The CDR3 extends over 16 amino acids. Per the germline V gene, CDR1 is SGHDN and CDR2 is FVKESK. V lost 2 bases, J lost 8 bases, and 19 bases lay in between.

This chain links TRBV4-1 with TRBJ2-7; D may be TRBD2 (5 bases). Germline-derived CDR1 and CDR2 are MGHRA and YSYEKL. V dropped 4 bases and J dropped 1 base, with 8 bases sitting between them. The CDR3 contains 13 residues. This CDR3 is CASSRGLSYEQYF. The CDR3, as DNA: TGCGCCAGCAGCCGAGGACTTTCCTACGAGCAGTACTTC.

The V gene is TRBV5-1, the J gene TRBJ2-1; D is perhaps TRBD1 (6 bases). Germline V lookup: CDR1 SGHRS, CDR2 YFSETQ. The V end lost 0 bases, the J end lost 2 bases, and 12 bases lay between the germline ends. The length of the CDR3 is 16 residues. The chain's CDR3 is CASSLVPRDTYNEQFF. CDR3 bases: TGCGCCAGCAGCTTGGTACCCCGGGACACCTACAATGAGCAGTTCTTC.

The V gene is TRBV7-3, the J gene TRBJ2-3, with D perhaps matching TRBD1 (6 bases). Trimming removed 4 bases at V and 0 bases at J, with 11 bases between. The CDR3 has 15 residues. CDR1 is SGHTA, CDR2 FQGTGA, per germline. The chain's CDR3 is CASSSRGTSTDTQYF. DNA of the CDR3: TGTGCCAGCAGCTCCAGGGGCACTAGCACAGATACGCAGTATTTT.

The chain combines TRBV29-1 with TRBJ1-2; possibly TRBD1 for D (6 bases). Germline V lookup: CDR1 SQVTM, CDR2 ANQGSEA. The CDR3 spans 12 residues. V lost 6 bases and J lost 4, with 12 bases in between. The CDR3 region is CSVLRGIYGYTF. In DNA, the CDR3 is TGCAGCGTATTAAGGGGGATCTATGGCTACACCTTC.

The chain recombines TRBV18 with TRBJ1-2; D is perhaps TRBD1 (6 bases). Germline V gene data show CDR1 as KGHSH and CDR2 as LQKENI. The CDR3 runs 14 residues. Trimming stripped 0 bases from V and 4 bases from J, with 9 bases between. The CDR3 coding sequence is TGTGCCAGCTCACCACCCCGGACAGTCTATGGCTACACCTTC. This encodes CASSPPRTVYGYTF.

The chain recombines TRBV18 with TRBJ2-1; D could derive from TRBD1 or TRBD2 (5 bases each). Germline lookup yields CDR1 KGHSH and CDR2 LQKENI. The CDR3 is 16 amino acids. Trimming removed 0 bases from V and 2 bases from J, with 11 bases in between. The CDR3 DNA reads as TGTGCCAGCTCACCACCAGGTCAGGGACCCTACAATGAGCAGTTCTTC. Its protein product is CASSPPGQGPYNEQFF.

The chain uses TRBV11-2 and TRBJ1-1, with D possibly being TRBD1 (6 bases). Germline V gives CDR1 SGHAT, CDR2 FQNNGV. V dropped 6 bases and J dropped 2 bases, with 13 bases sitting between them. There are 14 residues in the CDR3. The CDR3 DNA follows: TGTGCCAGCAGGGCGGGACACTCAAACACTGAAGCTTTCTTT. Amino acid sequence: CASRAGHSNTEAFF.

A few counts support this clone. J is TRBJ2-7 and V is TRBV7-6; no firm D call. The CDR3 is made up of 14 amino acids. Per germline, CDR1 SGHVS and CDR2 FNYEAQ. V lost 2 bases and J lost 0, with 8 bases in between. The chain's CDR3 is CASSLTVSSYEQYF. Written as DNA, the CDR3 is TGTGCCAGCAGCTTAACAGTGAGCTCCTACGAGCAGTACTTC.

This clone has just a few counts. J is TRBJ1-2 and V is TRBV27, with 8 positions matching TRBD1. This CDR3 contains 13 residues. Per germline, CDR1 MNHEY and CDR2 SMNVEV (reference sequence). The ends lost 5 bases at V and 7 bases at J; junction bases unmatched: 6. CDR3 bases: TGTGCCAGCAGTACGACAGGGGAGGGTGGCTACACCTTC. Protein sequence: CASSTTGEGGYTF.

This clone has only a few counts. The chain uses TRBV13 and TRBJ2-1; D may be TRBD2 (5 bases). The germline V gene has CDR1 PRHDT and CDR2 FYEKMQ (reference sequence). Trimming left V 1 base short and J 2 bases short, with 18 bases between. This CDR3 is built from 18 residues. CDR3 region: CASSLDPSVFGAYNEQFF. DNA of the CDR3: TGTGCCAGCAGCTTAGACCCCTCCGTATTCGGGGCCTACAATGAGCAGTTCTTC. The full variable domain, completed using reference TRBV13 and TRBJ2-1, is AAGVIQSPRHLIKEKRETATLKCYPIPRHDTVYWYQQGPGQDPQFLISFYEKMQSDKGSIPDRFSAQQFSDYHSELNMSSLELGDSALYFCASSLDPSVFGAYNEQFFGPGTRLTVL.

Concerning this clone: This specimen includes other DNA sequences encoding the same CDR3. The genes are TRBV29-1 and TRBJ2-2, with a weak D call TRBD2 (6 bases). Trimming stripped 4 bases from V and 3 bases from J, with 12 bases between. The germline gives CDR1 SQVTM, CDR2 ANQGSEA. This CDR3 region has 14 residues. The CDR3 nucleotides read TGCAGCGTTGCGGGGACGGGAGACACCGGGGAGCTGTTTTTT. This encodes CSVAGTGDTGELFF.

The rearrangement uses TRBV7-8 and TRBJ2-6; D remains unclear. This CDR3 has 15 residues. Germline values: CDR1 SGHVS, CDR2 FQNEAQ. V lost 2 bases to trimming and J lost 2 bases, with 7 bases between them. CDR3 in amino acids: CASSLYGPGANVLTF. The CDR3 nucleotides are TGTGCCAGCAGCTTATATGGGCCTGGGGCCAACGTCCTGACTTTC.

The chain employs TRBV15 and TRBJ1-1; no definite D call. The CDR3 runs 15 residues. Trimming took 0 bases from V and 1 from J, leaving 9 bases between them. Per germline, CDR1 LNHNV and CDR2 YYDKDF (reference sequence). For the CDR3, the DNA is TGTGCCACCAGCAGAGATCCGGGGAGGAACACTGAAGCTTTCTTT. Its translation: CATSRDPGRNTEAFF.

This chain uses TRBV5-1 with TRBJ2-2, with D hard to call. Germline V CDR1 and CDR2: SGHRS, YFSETQ. This CDR3 is 15 amino acids long. V dropped 2 bases and J dropped 4 bases, with 12 bases sitting between them. The CDR3 here is CASSLRQVATGELFF. Here the CDR3 DNA reads TGCGCCAGCAGCTTAAGGCAGGTGGCCACCGGGGAGCTGTTTTTT. The variable domain in full, with the rest retrieved from reference TRBV5-1 and TRBJ2-2, is KAGVTQTPRYLIKTRGQQVTLSCSPISGHRSVSWYQQTPGQGLQFLFEYFSETQRNKGNFPGRFSGRQFSNSRSEMNVSTLELGDSALYLCASSLRQVATGELFFGEGSRLTVL.

This CDR3 reads CASSPQQGIGGYTF. Here the CDR3 DNA reads TGTGCCAGCAGCCCACAACAGGGGATCGGAGGCTACACCTTC. The chain recombines TRBV14 with TRBJ1-2, with 7 bases lining up with TRBD1. This CDR3 spans 14 amino acids. Germline V gives CDR1 SGHDN, CDR2 FVKESK. V lost 4 bases, J lost 8 bases, and 10 bases stayed unmatched.

This rearrangement joins TRBV21-1 to TRBJ1-6; the DNA was not compared with TRBD1, the D call given in the table. TRBV21-1 is annotated as a pseudogene. CDR3 length: 17 amino acids. For the CDR3, the DNA is TGTGCCAGCAGACAGTTTACGCCAAACCCATATAATTCACCCCTCCACTTT. Its translation: CASRQFTPNPYNSPLHF.

The chain recombines TRBV5-6 with TRBJ2-5; D unclear. The germline CDR1 and CDR2 sequences are SGHDT and YYEEEE. Trimming shortened V by 1 base and J by 5 bases, and 6 bases separated the two germline ends. CDR3 length: 12 residues. The CDR3 sequence: CASSLRWETQYF. In DNA form, the CDR3 reads TGTGCCAGCAGCTTGAGGTGGGAGACCCAGTACTTC. Complete variable domain (other parts from reference TRBV5-6 and TRBJ2-5): DAGVTQSPTHLIKTRGQQVTLRCSPKSGHDTVSWYQQALGQGPQFIFQYYEEEERQRGNFPDRFSGHQFPNYSSELNVNALLLGDSALYLCASSLRWETQYFGPGTRLLVL.

The gene calls are TRBV27 and TRBJ2-5; 7 bases match TRBD2. Germline CDR1 and CDR2: MNHEY and SMNVEV (reference sequence). V lost 6 bases and J lost 0; bases outside the gene matches: 13. This CDR3 has 17 residues. The CDR3 DNA follows: TGTGCCAGCAGCGCTTGGGGGAGGGGACGAAACCAAGAGACCCAGTACTTC. This translates into CASSAWGRGRNQETQYF.

V gene TRBV6-6 combines with J gene TRBJ1-4; tentative D call: TRBD1 (6 bases). Trimming left V 2 bases short and J 5 bases short, with 9 bases between. Germline V lookup: CDR1 MNHNY, CDR2 SVGAGI (reference sequence). This CDR3 is built from 14 residues. CDR3 coding DNA: TGTGCCAGCAGTTACATGCAGGGGAATGAAAAACTGTTTTTT. This translates into CASSYMQGNEKLFF.